This T cell receptor beta chain originates from a study of blood T cell repertoires in COVID-19. Study-wide background: Specimens from acute and convalescent COVID-19 originated in the United States, Italy and Spain.

TCRdb's table, derived via immunoSEQ multiplex PCR, lists solely in-frame clones and lacks some. The repertoire holds around 200,000 clones, with about 82% as singletons. This CDR3 comprises 15 residues. The V gene's germline CDR1 is SQVTM and CDR2 ANQGSEA. V dropped 6 bases and J dropped 3; count of bases not matched to a gene: 8. The chain combines TRBV29-1 with TRBJ2-2; 9 bases are a match to TRBD2. The TCR originated in a woman older than 75 with acute or convalescent COVID-19. The sequenced material came from peripheral blood. CDR3: CSVVGTSRDTGELFF. For the CDR3, the DNA is TGCAGCGTAGTCGGGACTAGCAGAGACACCGGGGAGCTGTTTTTT.